Following are 13 T cell receptor beta chains from one sample sequenced in a study of blood T cell repertoires in COVID-19. Profiling relied on immunoSEQ multiplex PCR, and the TCRdb table lists in-frame clones only, not all of them. The table has fewer than 85,000 clones, around 79% seen once; the top ten hold approximately 24%. Material: peripheral blood. Receptors were obtained from a man aged 55 to 70 with acute or convalescent COVID-19.

The chain recombines TRBV6-5 with TRBJ1-5, with unresolved D. CDR1 is MNHEY and CDR2 is SVGAGI in the germline V gene. The V gene lost 10 bases and the J gene lost 1 base, with 14 bases spanning the gap. This CDR3 region has 14 residues. CDR3 sequence (DNA): TGTGCCACGAGTCCGGGGTTAAGCAATCAGCCCCAGCATTTT. It encodes CATSPGLSNQPQHF.

This clone showed up just a few times. This may stem from a read error, because a much larger clone lies one nucleotide away. Other DNA sequences in the sample encode the same CDR3. This sequence joins TRBV7-3 and TRBJ1-1; the D gene is possibly TRBD1 (5 bases). The CDR3 runs to 13 residues. Germline lookup yields CDR1 SGHTA and CDR2 FQGTGA. The V end lost 2 bases, the J end lost 11 bases, and 15 bases lay between the germline ends. DNA for the CDR3: TGTGCCAGCAGCTTATCCCGGGGGACGGGGGCTTTCTTT. It yields the protein CASSLSRGTGAFF.

This rearrangement joins TRBV7-8 to TRBJ2-1; no clear D. The CDR3 has 12 amino acids. Trimming shortened V by 4 bases and J by 12 bases, and 13 bases separated the two germline ends. Germline V gene data show CDR1 as SGHVS and CDR2 as FQNEAQ. The CDR3, as DNA: TGTGCCAGCAGCTCCCCTCCCCGTATGCAGTTCTTC. Residues: CASSSPPRMQFF.

The V call is TRBV27, the J call TRBJ2-7; a weak D match, TRBD1 (6 bases). The CDR3 consists of 14 residues. Trimming stripped 5 bases from V and 3 bases from J, with 14 bases between. Germline assignment: CDR1 MNHEY and CDR2 SMNVEV (reference sequence). In DNA form, the CDR3 reads TGTGCCAGCAGTACGTTCCAGGGGAACTACGAGCAGTACTTC. Its protein is CASSTFQGNYEQYF.

The V gene is TRBV5-4, the J gene TRBJ1-2; 8 positions match TRBD1. Germline lookup yields CDR1 SGHNT and CDR2 YYREEE (reference sequence). The V and J ends lost 4 bases and 7 bases, in that order; junction bases with no gene match: 9. The CDR3 has 14 residues. The CDR3 DNA reads TGTGCCAGCAGCACAGGACAGGGAATGTCTGGCTACACCTTC. This gives the protein CASSTGQGMSGYTF. Looking up the rest from reference TRBV5-4 and TRBJ1-2 gives the full variable domain: ETGVTQSPTHLIKTRGQQVTLRCSSQSGHNTVSWYQQALGQGPQFIFQYYREEENGRGNFPPRFSGLQFPNYSSELNVNALELDDSALYLCASSTGQGMSGYTFGSGTRLTVV.

The table lists this clone with a count of one. The V call is TRBV6-5, the J call TRBJ2-1; 7 bases agree with TRBD2. The CDR3 is 13 amino acids. In germline, CDR1 is MNHEY, CDR2 SVGAGI. J lost 9 bases, V lost 5 bases, and 7 bases had no gene match. CDR3 DNA: TGTGCCAGCAGTCCCCCTTCGGGGGGTGAGCAGTTCTTC. Translation gives CASSPPSGGEQFF.

The V gene is TRBV14, the J gene TRBJ2-5, with 10 bases aligning to TRBD2. Germline loops: CDR1 SGHDN, CDR2 FVKESK. Trimming cost V 2 bases and J 3 bases; bases outside gene matches: 6. The CDR3 contains 16 residues. The CDR3 bases are TGTGCCAGCAGCCAACCCCTAGCGGGAGTTAAAGAGACCCAGTACTTC. Protein product: CASSQPLAGVKETQYF.

This clone was observed a handful of times. This rearrangement joins TRBV6-5 to TRBJ1-2; possible D gene TRBD1, 5 bases. Trimming pared 6 bases from V and 5 bases from J, leaving 16 bases between. Germline V lookup: CDR1 MNHEY, CDR2 SVGAGI. The CDR3 is made up of 14 amino acids. This chain's CDR3 is CASSPRQKGYGYTF. Written as DNA, the CDR3 is TGTGCCAGCAGCCCCCGACAGAAGGGGTATGGCTACACCTTC.

The V gene is TRBV5-1, the J gene TRBJ2-2; no firm D call. CDR3 length equals 13 residues. Trimming shortened V by 6 bases and J by 4 bases, and 10 bases separated the two germline ends. Germline V gene data show CDR1 as SGHRS and CDR2 as YFSETQ. The CDR3, as DNA: TGCGCCAGCAAACGTGGGCCCACCGGGGAGCTGTTTTTT. Amino acid sequence: CASKRGPTGELFF.

CDR3 in DNA: TGTGCCACCCAACTCCACCGGGAGTCGGGAGAGACCCAGTACTTC. It specifies CATQLHRESGETQYF. The chain carries TRBV15 and TRBJ2-5; weak D call: TRBD2 (6 bases). CDR3 length: 15 residues. The V and J ends lost 8 bases and 4 bases respectively, with 20 bases between them. Per the germline V gene, CDR1 is LNHNV and CDR2 is YYDKDF (reference sequence). Complete variable domain (other parts from reference TRBV15 and TRBJ2-5): DAMVIQNPRYQVTQFGKPVTLSCSQTLNHNVMYWYQQKSSQAPKLLFHYYDKDFNNEADTPDNFQSRRPNTSFCFLDIRSPGLGDTAMYLCATQLHRESGETQYFGPGTRLLVL.

The chain is built from TRBV24-1 and TRBJ2-3; 8 bases are shared with TRBD1. V was pared by 4 bases and J by 5 bases, with 13 bases of the junction left unmatched. Germline CDR1 reads KGHDR; CDR2 reads SFDVKD. This CDR3 comprises 17 residues. CDR3 sequence reads: CATSDSGGQGVIDTQYF. The CDR3 DNA reads as TGTGCCACCAGTGACTCCGGAGGACAGGGCGTTATAGATACGCAGTATTTT.

The gene calls are TRBV24-1 and TRBJ2-2; TRBD2 agrees at 8 bases. The CDR3 is 17 residues long. V was pared by 3 bases and J by 4 bases, with 9 bases of the junction left unmatched. Per the germline V gene, CDR1 is KGHDR and CDR2 is SFDVKD. CDR3 in DNA: TGTGCCACCAGTGATCCCAGGACTAGCTGGAGCACCGGGGAGCTGTTTTTT. This sequence encodes CATSDPRTSWSTGELFF.

There are a few counts of this clone. In the same sample, other DNA sequences code for this CDR3. This chain connects TRBV7-3 to TRBJ1-2; D is unresolved. The CDR3 has 13 amino acids. V was pared by 2 bases and J by 2 bases, with 6 bases between. Germline loops: CDR1 SGHTA, CDR2 FQGTGA. The CDR3 here is CASSLGQNYGYTF. CDR3 sequence (DNA): TGTGCCAGCAGCTTAGGGCAGAACTATGGCTACACCTTC.